A single sample is the source of the 20 T cell receptor beta chains below, sequenced in a study of blood T cell repertoires in COVID-19. Assay: immunoSEQ multiplex PCR; the TCRdb copy retains only in-frame clones and omits some. Of 200,000 to 250,000 clones in the sample, over 80% were seen once. Sequencing was done on a sample of PBMCs or T cells enriched from blood (not recorded which). Receptors were obtained from a man in his fifties or sixties who had been exposed to COVID-19.

V gene TRBV3-1 (or the pseudogene TRBV3-2) combines with J gene TRBJ1-1; D unresolved. The CDR3 totals 15 residues. The ends were cut back, 2 bases at V and 5 bases at J, with 15 bases in the middle. Germline CDR1 LGHDT, CDR2 YNNKEL (reference sequence). The CDR3 here is CASSQPQTRGTEAFF. The CDR3 region has the DNA TGTGCCAGCAGCCAACCGCAGACCAGAGGTACTGAAGCTTTCTTT.

CDR3 sequence (DNA): TGTGCCAGCAGTCTCCTCTTCGCCAGCGGTTCCGGGGAGCTGTTTTTT. Protein sequence: CASSLLFASGSGELFF. This chain uses TRBV27 with TRBJ2-2; D perhaps matches TRBD2 (5 bases). V lost 5 bases and J 6 bases, leaving 19 bases between the germline ends. Germline lookup yields CDR1 MNHEY and CDR2 SMNVEV (reference sequence). The length of the CDR3 is 16 residues.

This chain uses TRBV2 with TRBJ2-1, with 7 bases lining up with TRBD2. This CDR3 region has 13 residues. The V segment lost 11 bases and the J segment 9 bases; nucleotides outside the gene matches: 13. Germline V gene lookup returns CDR1 SNHLY and CDR2 FYNNEI. CDR3 coding DNA: TGTGCCGGGAGGGGAGGAGGGGATATTGAGCAGTTCTTC. Protein sequence: CAGRGGGDIEQFF. The full variable domain, completed using reference TRBV2 and TRBJ2-1, is EPEVTQTPSHQVTQMGQEVILRCVPISNHLYFYWYRQILGQKVEFLVSFYNNEISEKSEIFDDQFSVERPDGSNFTLKIRSTKLEDSAMYFCAGRGGGDIEQFFGPGTRLTVL.

A remark on this clone: The junction differs from germline at one of its ends, possibly a read error. The genes are TRBV7-7 and TRBJ2-1, with D tentatively TRBD1 (6 bases). This CDR3 spans 16 amino acids. CDR1 SSHAT and CDR2 FNYEAQ come from the germline V gene (reference sequence). The CDR3 region has the DNA TGTGCTAGCAGCTTAGAGTTTGAACAGGGTAGGAATGAGCAGTTCTTC. Translation: CASSLEFEQGRNEQFF.

In this sample, this clone turned up once. The chain uses TRBV5-8 and TRBJ2-1, with 7 bases identical to TRBD2. Trimming cost V 1 base and J 4 bases; bases outside gene matches: 11. Looked up from germline, CDR1 is SGHTS and CDR2 is YDEGEE. CDR3 length equals 17 residues. CDR3 sequence (DNA): TGTGCCAGCAGCTTGCACCTCGGGGGGATTAAATACAATGAGCAGTTCTTC. Translating gives CASSLHLGGIKYNEQFF.

The chain joins TRBV2 to TRBJ1-5; 8 bases map to TRBD1. V gave up 6 bases and J gave up 5 bases; unmatched junction bases: 9. This CDR3 has 15 amino acids. Germline V gives CDR1 SNHLY, CDR2 FYNNEI. The CDR3 DNA is TGTGCCAGCAGGGGAACAGGGGGAGTAGATCAGCCCCAGCATTTT. Translation gives CASRGTGGVDQPQHF.

The V call is TRBV7-3, the J call TRBJ2-1, with D possibly TRBD1 on 6 matching bases. Germline-derived CDR1 and CDR2 are SGHTA and FQGTGA. With 1 base removed from V and 6 bases from J, the gap between germline ends came to 13 bases. The CDR3 is 15 amino acids. CDR3 nucleotide sequence: TGTGCCAGCAGCTTAAGTTACGGCAGGGGCAATGAGCAGTTCTTC. This gives the protein CASSLSYGRGNEQFF.

V and J are TRBV19 and TRBJ1-4; the D is unclear. Germline-derived CDR1 and CDR2 are LNHDA and SQIVND (reference sequence). V was clipped by 3 bases and J by 6 bases, with 14 bases between them. CDR3 length: 15 residues. CDR3 sequence reads: CASSMVSVRYEKLFF. DNA of the CDR3: TGTGCCAGTAGTATGGTCAGCGTCCGGTATGAAAAACTGTTTTTT.

V usage is TRBV10-1 and J usage is TRBJ1-3; TRBD1 matches at 7 bases. The CDR3 has 13 amino acids. V was pared by 10 bases and J by 4 bases, with 7 bases of the junction left unmatched. Germline V gives CDR1 WNHNN, CDR2 SYGVQD (reference sequence). The CDR3 bases are TGCGCCACTAGGGGGACAGCAGGAAACACCATATATTTT. Translation: CATRGTAGNTIYF.

V is TRBV12-5 and J is TRBJ1-1; D not resolved. Deletions cut 3 bases from V and 4 bases from J, with 9 bases between. Germline V CDR1 and CDR2: LGHNT, FRNRAP. This CDR3 has 13 residues. CDR3 DNA: TGTGCTAGTGGTTTAGAGGAAGGCACTGAAGCTTTCTTT. This encodes CASGLEEGTEAFF.

This sequence joins TRBV9 and TRBJ2-3; 11 positions match TRBD2. Per the germline V gene, CDR1 is SGDLS and CDR2 is YYNGEE. The CDR3 totals 16 residues. The J segment lost 6 bases and the V segment lost 3 bases, leaving 9 bases of the junction unmatched. The CDR3 is CASSEMGLAEVDTQYF. CDR3 DNA sequence: TGTGCCAGCAGCGAAATGGGACTAGCGGAGGTTGATACGCAGTATTTT.

The J gene is TRBJ2-3, the V gene TRBV5-1; D is possibly TRBD1 (6 bases). The germline V and J ends were trimmed by 2 bases and 9 bases, with 10 bases remaining between them. Germline assignment: CDR1 SGHRS and CDR2 YFSETQ. This CDR3 has 12 residues. In DNA form, the CDR3 reads TGCGCCAGCAGCTTAAACAGGGAGACGCAGTATTTT. It is translated as CASSLNRETQYF.

The J gene is TRBJ2-1, the V gene TRBV4-1; TRBD1 agrees at 7 bases. The V and J ends lost 0 bases and 4 bases, in that order; junction bases with no gene match: 6. CDR3 size: 16 residues. Germline V gene lookup returns CDR1 MGHRA and CDR2 YSYEKL. CDR3 DNA sequence: TGCGCCAGCAGCCAAGAGGAAGGCAGGGGGTACAATGAGCAGTTCTTC. Its protein product is CASSQEEGRGYNEQFF.

The J gene is TRBJ2-2, the V gene TRBV5-5; tentatively, D is TRBD2 (5 bases). CDR1 is SGHKS and CDR2 is YYEKEE in the germline V gene (reference sequence). The CDR3 runs 16 residues. V was cut by 2 bases and J by 7 bases, with 18 bases left in between. The CDR3: CASSFRPGIRSGELFF. The DNA of the CDR3 is TGTGCCAGCAGCTTCAGACCCGGGATAAGAAGCGGGGAGCTGTTTTTT.

The rearrangement uses TRBV28 and TRBJ2-7; 9 bases align to TRBD1. V trimming: 6 bases; J trimming: 6 bases; junction bases outside the gene matches: 12. Germline assignment: CDR1 MDHEN and CDR2 SYDVKM. The CDR3 length is 15 residues. This CDR3 reads CASRPPGTGFGEQYF. CDR3 DNA: TGTGCCAGCAGACCTCCCGGGACAGGGTTCGGCGAGCAGTACTTC. The entire variable domain, with the rest obtained from reference TRBV28 and TRBJ2-7, is as follows: DVKVTQSSRYLVKRTGEKVFLECVQDMDHENMFWYRQDPGLGLRLIYFSYDVKMKEKGDIPEGYSVSREKKERFSLILESASTNQTSMYLCASRPPGTGFGEQYFGPGTRLTVT.

V is TRBV6-5 and J is TRBJ1-2; D is undetermined. The CDR3 extends over 13 amino acids. CDR1 is MNHEY, CDR2 SVGAGI, per germline. The ends were cut back, 2 bases at V and 5 bases at J, with 9 bases in the middle. The chain's CDR3 is CASSYRFGYGYTF. CDR3 nucleotide sequence: TGTGCCAGCAGTTACCGGTTTGGTTATGGCTACACCTTC.

V and J are TRBV7-6 and TRBJ2-1; 7 bases align to TRBD1. This CDR3 comprises 18 residues. Germline V lookup: CDR1 SGHVS, CDR2 FNYEAQ. Trimming cost V 1 base and J 3 bases; bases outside gene matches: 12. CDR3 sequence: CASSLDFDGTDYYNEQFF. The CDR3 nucleotides read TGTGCCAGCAGCTTAGACTTCGATGGGACAGACTACTACAATGAGCAGTTCTTC. Full variable domain (missing parts from reference TRBV7-6 and TRBJ2-1): GAGVSQSPRYKVTKRGQDVALRCDPISGHVSLYWYRQALGQGPEFLTYFNYEAQQDKSGLPNDRFSAERPEGSISTLTIQRTEQRDSAMYRCASSLDFDGTDYYNEQFFGPGTRLTVL.

The V and J genes are TRBV7-2 and TRBJ2-1; 11 nucleotides align to TRBD2. This CDR3 has 16 amino acids. Germline V lookup: CDR1 SGHTA, CDR2 FQGNSA. Unmatched junction bases numbered 5, after V lost 5 bases and J lost 2 bases. The CDR3 is CASSPLAGGTYNEQFF. DNA for the CDR3: TGTGCCAGCAGCCCCTTAGCGGGGGGGACCTACAATGAGCAGTTCTTC.

The chain links TRBV2 to TRBJ2-2; 10 nucleotides line up with TRBD1. Germline values: CDR1 SNHLY, CDR2 FYNNEI. The trim removed 10 bases at V and 5 bases at J, leaving 7 bases unmatched. The CDR3 contains 14 residues. The CDR3 reads CATRKDRGTGELFF. CDR3 nucleotide sequence: TGTGCCACAAGAAAGGACAGGGGGACCGGGGAGCTGTTTTTT. Using reference TRBV2 and TRBJ2-2 for the parts outside the CDR3, the full variable domain is EPEVTQTPSHQVTQMGQEVILRCVPISNHLYFYWYRQILGQKVEFLVSFYNNEISEKSEIFDDQFSVERPDGSNFTLKIRSTKLEDSAMYFCATRKDRGTGELFFGEGSRLTVL.

The chain combines TRBV6-5 with TRBJ2-2; the D is unclear. Germline V lookup: CDR1 MNHEY, CDR2 SVGAGI. V shed 0 bases and J shed 6 bases, with 11 bases lying between them. The CDR3 covers 15 residues. CDR3 coding DNA: TGTGCCAGCAGTTACTCGGTTAATCCGGCCGGGGAGCTGTTTTTT. This encodes CASSYSVNPAGELFF.